This T cell receptor beta chain was sequenced for a study of read filtering for tumor transcriptome and immune sequencing. As for the study in general: IR-seq gave about 4.05 to 11 million TCR reads per sample; RNA-seq gave roughly 80 to 1,300.

The sample holds many counts of this clonotype. The CDR3 runs to 19 residues. With 1 base clipped from V and 0 bases from J, the junction kept 6 bases outside the gene matches. Germline V lookup: CDR1 LGHNA, CDR2 YNFKEQ. The library was built from about 400 ng RNA with molecular barcoded adaptors for alpha/delta and beta/gamma chains. TCRdb re-called the reads through MiXCR, storing one row per CDR3 protein. The sample consists of fewer than 150,000 distinct CDR3 sequences, 10% to 15% of them appearing once. Sample: a population of CD138-negative cells sorted from bone marrow. The TCR comes from a donor at least 40 years old with multiple myeloma. This rearrangement joins TRBV4-2 to TRBJ2-6; 10 nucleotides match TRBD2. CDR3 sequence: CASSQVPGLADSGANVLTF. As DNA, the CDR3 is TGTGCCAGCAGCCAAGTGCCCGGACTAGCGGACTCTGGGGCCAACGTCCTGACTTTC.